This entry is about one T cell receptor (beta chain). The germline gene is not matched at one end of the junction; a read error may be the cause. Germline loops: CDR1 MNHEY, CDR2 SMNVEV (reference sequence). The CDR3 consists of 14 residues. The sample originates from a study of blood T cell repertoires in COVID-19. It was within 2 weeks before study entry that exposed participants met a COVID-19 case. The repertoire was sequenced with immunoSEQ multiplex PCR; TCRdb's copy has only in-frame clones and lacks some. The sample contains approximately 260,000 clones, 70% to 90% of which appear only once. Sequenced sample: PBMCs or T cells enriched from blood (not recorded which). The receptor's source is a woman aged 45-65 years who had been exposed to COVID-19. The V call is TRBV27, the J call TRBJ2-7, with a weak D call TRBD1 (6 bases). The CDR3 sequence is CASSLYRAGGEQYF. Here the CDR3 DNA reads TGTGCCAGCAGCTTATACAGGGCCGGCGGCGAGCAGTACTTC.